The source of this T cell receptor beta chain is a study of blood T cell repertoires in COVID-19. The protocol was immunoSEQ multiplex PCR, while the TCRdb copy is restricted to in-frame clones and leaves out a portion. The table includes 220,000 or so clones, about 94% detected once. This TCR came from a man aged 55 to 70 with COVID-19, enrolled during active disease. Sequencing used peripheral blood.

The chain's CDR3 is CASSVDGTEGEPQHF. The CDR3 nucleotides are TGTGCCAGCAGCGTAGACGGTACGGAAGGGGAGCCCCAGCATTTT. The chain joins TRBV9 to TRBJ1-5; TRBD1 might be the D (5 bases). The germline CDR1 and CDR2 sequences are SGDLS and YYNGEE. Trimming removed 0 bases from V and 8 bases from J, with 15 bases in between. The CDR3 covers 15 residues.